The TCR beta chain under discussion was sequenced for a study of T cell responses to AZD1222 COVID-19 vaccine (dated by TCRdb to the early 2020s). As for the study more broadly: TCR sequencing was performed for fewer than 250 trial participants, of whom around 200 were given two doses of AZD1222 and approximately 25 were given two doses of MenACWY control vaccine. Trial participants were enrolled by age into subgroups of 18-55, 56-69 and 70-plus years, and 148, 28 and 57 TCR-sequenced participants, respectively, were included in these subgroups. The paper's findings and limits, for the study overall: Participants were mostly white British, with more females than males. The authors suggested clonal diversity may have been underestimated. After two AZD1222 doses, spike-specific TCR breadth and depth were significantly higher than at day 0 and than in MenACWY recipients. In the small 56-69-year group, the increase in depth fell short of significance, most likely because of low power. Conclusions about previously exposed vaccinees were limited because only 6 or 7 AZD1222 recipients were SARS-CoV-2 seropositive at baseline. Reportedly, close to half of the unique spike-specific TCRs recognized epitopes lying outside the regions that are mutated in the B.1.351 and B.1.1.7 variants. No day 14 peak-response samples were available, so repertoires were characterized only after the peak T cell response. The vaccine-associated CD4 TCRs covered the entire spike protein, and the dominant responses fell in regions 160-218 and 743-854.

The sample's time point, from its label and the paper: baseline before first vaccination. The sample's treatment or condition label, decoded: meningococcal conjugate vaccine given as trial control. Samples from vaccinated people were obtained from the UK trials COV001 and COV002, which included a single-blind randomized controlled phase 2/3 trial of AZD1222 (ChAdOx1 nCoV-19) in healthy adults. For TCRbeta chain sequencing, PBMC samples from trial participants were taken at day 0 and at day 28 after the second dose. Concerning this clone itself: Its antigen has not been determined. No per-base quality is available; no much larger clone lies one base away.

The CDR3 regions of human TCRbeta chains were analyzed by immunosequencing. Under the source paper's analysis protocol: TCRs in the repertoires were compared against a reference library of SARS-CoV-2-specific TCRs that had been generated with the MIRA antigen-specificity platform. Breadth was defined as the fraction of unique TCRs that were SARS-CoV-2-associated, and depth was defined as the fraction of total T cells that were SARS-CoV-2-associated. Using the MIRA data, every spike-specific TCR was mapped to the spike region that the TCR reacted to and assigned to either a CD4 or a CD8 class. Log10-transformed breadth and depth values were compared by one-way ANOVA with Sidak's multiple comparisons tests. Drawn from immuneACCESS, this table holds only the in-frame rearrangements with V and J called that TCRdb kept. Clones are partly lost; checked studies trace under half to an unresolved V gene and leave the rest unexplained. The V and J calls and clone size come from that table; D and trimming were worked out from the DNA. In this sample the table shows 120,000 or so clones, roughly 90% of which occur a single time. The biggest ten clones account for around 10% of the sample.

The specimen was peripheral blood, collected on day 0 of MenACWY control vaccination. The sequence was obtained from an adult in good health.

The DNA is as follows: TGTGCCACCGGTGGGACTAGTGGTGCCGGGGAGCTGTTTTTT. The resulting protein is CATGGTSGAGELFF. The chain is assembled from TRBV24-1 and TRBJ2-2; 8 central bases correspond to TRBD2. Ends trimmed: V by 9 bases, J by 6 bases; bases unmatched to a gene: 8. In the germline V gene, CDR1 corresponds to KGHDR and CDR2 to SFDVKD. The CDR3, from cysteine to phenylalanine, totals 14 residues. Only the CDR3 DNA is retained, 42 bases long and in frame from the first base.